Presented here are 28 T cell receptor beta chains from one specimen sequenced in a study of blood T cell repertoires in COVID-19. Assay: immunoSEQ multiplex PCR; the TCRdb copy retains only in-frame clones and omits some. Among roughly 150,000 clones, 88% were seen once, and the ten largest hold roughly 2%. Sequenced: peripheral blood. These receptors were obtained from a man aged 50-60 years who had recovered from COVID-19.

The V gene is TRBV28, the J gene TRBJ1-5; no firm D call. The CDR3 has 17 amino acids. Trimming removed 4 bases at V and 0 bases at J, with 16 bases between. CDR1 is MDHEN and CDR2 is SYDVKM in the germline V gene. The CDR3 nucleotides are TGTGCCAGCAGTTATCCGGGAGGAAAATATAGCAATCAGCCCCAGCATTTT. This sequence encodes CASSYPGGKYSNQPQHF. Supplemented by reference TRBV28 and TRBJ1-5, the full variable domain reads DVKVTQSSRYLVKRTGEKVFLECVQDMDHENMFWYRQDPGLGLRLIYFSYDVKMKEKGDIPEGYSVSREKKERFSLILESASTNQTSMYLCASSYPGGKYSNQPQHFGDGTRLSIL.

The genes are TRBV7-2 and TRBJ1-2; 7 nucleotides agree with TRBD1. V was pared by 1 base and J by 4 bases, with 9 bases of the junction left unmatched. The CDR3 totals 16 residues. Germline loops: CDR1 SGHTA, CDR2 FQGNSA. The CDR3 region has the DNA TGTGCCAGCAGCTTAGTGGGGGACAGAGGGGGCTATGGCTACACCTTC. Its protein is CASSLVGDRGGYGYTF.

The J gene is TRBJ2-5, the V gene TRBV19; the match to TRBD2 covers 13 bases. Germline V gene lookup returns CDR1 LNHDA and CDR2 SQIVND (reference sequence). V was pared by 6 bases and J by 9 bases, with 7 bases of the junction left unmatched. The CDR3 runs to 14 residues. The CDR3 loop reads CASSFGLAGEAQYF. Here the CDR3 DNA reads TGTGCCAGTAGCTTCGGACTAGCGGGGGAGGCCCAGTACTTC.

The gene calls are TRBV11-1 and TRBJ2-3; D is possibly TRBD2 (7 bases). The CDR3 contains 15 residues. With 4 bases removed from V and 3 bases from J, the gap between germline ends came to 14 bases. CDR1 and CDR2 (germline): SGHAT, FQDESV (reference sequence). The CDR3 sequence is CASSSPEGGTDTQYF. CDR3 bases: TGTGCCAGCAGCTCACCTGAGGGGGGGACAGATACGCAGTATTTT.

J is TRBJ1-2 and V is TRBV2, with D unclear. V lost 0 bases, J lost 6 bases, and 8 bases lay in between. This CDR3 is 13 amino acids long. Germline loops: CDR1 SNHLY, CDR2 FYNNEI. The CDR3 here is CASSEAGWDGYTF. The CDR3 DNA sequence: TGTGCCAGCAGTGAAGCGGGCTGGGATGGCTACACCTTC.

This clone was seen a few times. This chain uses TRBV7-9 with TRBJ2-7, with a tentative D call TRBD2 (6 bases). Trimming took off 5 bases at V and 4 bases at J, with 12 bases between the two ends. CDR3 length: 13 amino acids. Looked up from germline, CDR1 is SEHNR and CDR2 is FQNEAQ (reference sequence). The CDR3 nucleotides are TGTGCCAGCAGCCCGATGGGGGGTTACGAGCAGTACTTC. Amino acid sequence: CASSPMGGYEQYF. The complete variable domain, with remaining parts taken from reference TRBV7-9 and TRBJ2-7, reads DTGVSQNPRHKITKRGQNVTFRCDPISEHNRLYWYRQTLGQGPEFLTYFQNEAQLEKSRLLSDRFSAERPKGSFSTLEIQRTEQGDSAMYLCASSPMGGYEQYFGPGTRLTVT.

This chain links TRBV9 with TRBJ1-1; D is perhaps TRBD1 (6 bases). There are 15 residues in the CDR3. Germline assignment: CDR1 SGDLS and CDR2 YYNGEE. V dropped 0 bases and J dropped 4 bases, with 13 bases sitting between them. CDR3 bases: TGTGCCAGCAGCGTAGTGGGAGAACAGGGCACTGAAGCTTTCTTT. This codes for CASSVVGEQGTEAFF.

The rearrangement links TRBV7-9 to TRBJ1-5; D unresolved. This CDR3 spans 14 amino acids. From germline, CDR1 is SEHNR and CDR2 FQNEAQ (reference sequence). Trimming took off 1 base at V and 5 bases at J, with 9 bases between the two ends. Here the CDR3 reads CASSLDTKDQPQHF. CDR3 nucleotides: TGTGCCAGCAGCTTAGACACTAAGGATCAGCCCCAGCATTTT. The full variable domain, completed using reference TRBV7-9 and TRBJ1-5, is DTGVSQNPRHKITKRGQNVTFRCDPISEHNRLYWYRQTLGQGPEFLTYFQNEAQLEKSRLLSDRFSAERPKGSFSTLEIQRTEQGDSAMYLCASSLDTKDQPQHFGDGTRLSIL.

The chain carries TRBV7-2 and TRBJ2-7; D perhaps matches TRBD2 (5 bases). Trimming pared 0 bases from V and 5 bases from J, leaving 17 bases between. Germline CDR1 is SGHTA and CDR2 is FQGNSA. CDR3 length: 16 residues. The CDR3 bases are TGTGCCAGCAGCTTAGCGAGCGGTTTCGGACCCGACGAGCAGTACTTC. Its protein product is CASSLASGFGPDEQYF.

This sequence joins TRBV7-2 and TRBJ2-7; 9 nucleotides match TRBD1. This CDR3 region has 16 residues. V lost 5 bases, J lost 3 bases, and 11 bases stayed unmatched. Germline V gives CDR1 SGHTA, CDR2 FQGNSA. The CDR3 DNA sequence: TGTGCCAGCAGCGTGCGGGGGACAGGGAACGGCTACGAGCAGTACTTC. Protein product: CASSVRGTGNGYEQYF.

The chain carries TRBV19 and TRBJ2-3, with TRBD1 matching 8 bases. This CDR3 contains 15 residues. Germline CDR1 and CDR2: LNHDA and SQIVND (reference sequence). The trim removed 10 bases at V and 3 bases at J, leaving 12 bases unmatched. The CDR3 reads CATRTGSHVTDTQYF. In DNA, the CDR3 is TGTGCCACCCGGACAGGGAGTCATGTTACAGATACGCAGTATTTT.

The genes are TRBV19 and TRBJ2-7; 12 bases agree with TRBD1. V shed 5 bases, J shed 6 bases, and the junction held 11 bases outside the gene matches. Germline CDR1 reads LNHDA; CDR2 reads SQIVND (reference sequence). CDR3 length: 16 amino acids. The CDR3 DNA sequence: TGTGCCAGTAGTGCCCCGGGACAGGGGGCACGGTTCGAGCAGTACTTC. This translates into CASSAPGQGARFEQYF. Full variable domain (missing parts from reference TRBV19 and TRBJ2-7): DGGITQSPKYLFRKEGQNVTLSCEQNLNHDAMYWYRQDPGQGLRLIYYSQIVNDFQKGDIAEGYSVSREKKESFPLTVTSAQKNPTAFYLCASSAPGQGARFEQYFGPGTRLTVT.

This clone has just one count. The J gene is TRBJ2-1, the V gene TRBV7-3; TRBD2 matches at 10 bases. The CDR3 length is 16 residues. V lost 1 base to trimming and J lost 2 bases; unmatched junction nucleotides: 2. The germline V gene encodes CDR1 SGHTA and CDR2 FQGTGA. The CDR3 spells CASSLIGTSAYNEQFF. The DNA for the CDR3 is TGTGCCAGCAGCTTAATTGGGACTAGCGCCTACAATGAGCAGTTCTTC.

CDR3 residues: CASSLAPTSGSYEQYF. DNA of the CDR3: TGTGCCAGCAGCTTGGCTCCGACTAGCGGGAGCTACGAGCAGTACTTC. V and J are TRBV5-4 and TRBJ2-7, with TRBD2 identical over 12 bases. Germline CDR1 is SGHNT and CDR2 is YYREEE (reference sequence). The CDR3 covers 16 residues. The ends lost 0 bases at V and 3 bases at J; junction bases unmatched: 4.

This chain joins TRBV5-1 and TRBJ1-2; D remains unclear. With 0 bases removed from V and 8 bases from J, the gap between germline ends came to 8 bases. The CDR3 contains 12 residues. Per germline, CDR1 SGHRS and CDR2 YFSETQ. CDR3 residues: CASSLDSGGYTF. The CDR3 bases are TGCGCCAGCAGCTTGGACAGCGGGGGCTACACCTTC.

As concerns this clone: The junction differs from germline at one of its ends, possibly a read error. The chain has TRBV5-1 and TRBJ1-5; D is possibly TRBD1 (5 bases). Per germline, CDR1 SGHRS and CDR2 YFSETQ. This CDR3 region has 13 residues. CDR3 region: CASSLESTAPLHF. CDR3 nucleotide sequence: TGCGCCAGCAGCCTTGAATCGACAGCCCCCCTGCATTTT.

This clone was found once. The J gene is TRBJ2-3, the V gene TRBV5-1; 12 bases map to TRBD2. The CDR3 runs 18 residues. Germline assignment: CDR1 SGHRS and CDR2 YFSETQ. Germline trimming cut 0 bases from V and 0 bases from J; bases unmatched to any gene: 5. CDR3 nucleotides: TGCGCCAGCAGCTTGGCGGGACTAGCGGGTACTAGCACAGATACGCAGTATTTT. Translated, it gives CASSLAGLAGTSTDTQYF.

The chain carries TRBV6-5 and TRBJ1-1, with 8 bases fitting TRBD1. J was trimmed by 1 base and V by 6 bases; bases with no gene match: 4. This CDR3 region has 14 residues. Germline lookup yields CDR1 MNHEY and CDR2 SVGAGI. The CDR3 nucleotides are TGTGCCAGCAGGGCCGGGACAGGGAACACTGAAGCTTTCTTT. Protein sequence: CASRAGTGNTEAFF.

The chain recombines TRBV29-1 with TRBJ1-4; 7 positions agree with TRBD1. Trimming at V came to 8 bases and at J to 0 bases, leaving 21 bases not matched to a gene. The germline V gene encodes CDR1 SQVTM and CDR2 ANQGSEA. The CDR3 runs 19 residues. The CDR3 nucleotides read TGCAGCAACCCGAGACAGGGTGGGGCCAGTGTCGCAACTAATGAAAAACTGTTTTTT. Translated, it gives CSNPRQGGASVATNEKLFF.

This rearrangement joins TRBV14 to TRBJ2-3; the match to TRBD1 covers 8 bases. CDR1 is SGHDN and CDR2 is FVKESK in the germline V gene. The CDR3 has 20 amino acids. The junction had 19 bases not matched to a gene; V was cut back by 5 bases and J by 0 bases. CDR3 nucleotides: TGTGCCAGCAGCGGCGCCTCCGACAGGGGCCTTATTCATAGCACAGATACGCAGTATTTT. This gives the protein CASSGASDRGLIHSTDTQYF. Together with reference TRBV14 and TRBJ2-3, the CDR3 gives the full variable domain: EAGVTQFPSHSVIEKGQTVTLRCDPISGHDNLYWYRRVMGKEIKFLLHFVKESKQDESGMPNNRFLAERTGGTYSTLKVQPAELEDSGVYFCASSGASDRGLIHSTDTQYFGPGTRLTVL.

This chain joins TRBV28 and TRBJ2-3; TRBD2 agrees at 13 bases. The J segment lost 4 bases and the V segment lost 6 bases, leaving 4 bases of the junction unmatched. This CDR3 region has 15 residues. Germline V gene data show CDR1 as MDHEN and CDR2 as SYDVKM. CDR3 DNA: TGTGCCAGCAGCGAAACTAGCGGGGGGGCAGATACGCAGTATTTT. Translation: CASSETSGGADTQYF.

The genes are TRBV24-1 and TRBJ2-5; TRBD1 is a possible D gene (6 bases). V gave up 9 bases and J gave up 4 bases, with 11 bases separating them. Per germline, CDR1 KGHDR and CDR2 SFDVKD. There are 12 residues in the CDR3. The CDR3 protein is CATAGTRETQYF. For the CDR3, the DNA is TGTGCCACCGCAGGGACAAGAGAGACCCAGTACTTC.

This chain links TRBV2 with TRBJ2-1; D might be TRBD2 (6 bases). Germline values: CDR1 SNHLY, CDR2 FYNNEI. Trimming removed 6 bases from V and 4 bases from J, with 19 bases in between. The CDR3 runs to 16 residues. CDR3 nucleotides: TGTGCCAGCAGAGAGGGGACTCGCCCGGGGTACAATGAGCAGTTCTTC. Protein sequence: CASREGTRPGYNEQFF.

Comments on this clone: At one of its ends the junction is not consistent with the germline gene, which may arise from a read error. The chain combines TRBV2 with TRBJ2-7, with 8 bases lining up with TRBD1. Germline V gene sequence: CDR1 SNHLY, CDR2 FYNNEI. CDR3 length: 14 residues. CDR3 sequence reads: CASSENPGQDEQYF. CDR3 nucleotide sequence: TGTGCCAGTAGTGAGAACCCGGGACAGGACGAGCAGTACTTC.

CDR3 in DNA: TGTGCCAGCAGCTCCCTCAGCAGGGACTCCTACGAGCAGTACTTC. Protein sequence: CASSSLSRDSYEQYF. The chain uses TRBV11-2 and TRBJ2-7, with D maybe TRBD1 (5 bases). V was shortened by 4 bases and J by 0 bases, with 13 bases between the two germline ends. The CDR3 is made up of 15 amino acids. The V gene's germline CDR1 is SGHAT and CDR2 FQNNGV. Together with reference TRBV11-2 and TRBJ2-7, the CDR3 gives the full variable domain: EAGVAQSPRYKIIEKRQSVAFWCNPISGHATLYWYQQILGQGPKLLIQFQNNGVVDDSQLPKDRFSAERLKGVDSTLKIQPAKLEDSAVYLCASSSLSRDSYEQYFGPGTRLTVT.

The chain carries TRBV7-2 and TRBJ1-1; a possible D gene is TRBD1 (5 bases). The V gene's germline CDR1 is SGHTA and CDR2 FQGNSA. Trimming cost V 5 bases and J 2 bases, with 15 bases left between them. The CDR3 totals 15 residues. Written as DNA, the CDR3 is TGTGCCAGCAGCCCCCGGAAGGGGCCAAACACTGAAGCTTTCTTT. Amino acids: CASSPRKGPNTEAFF.

The gene calls are TRBV28 and TRBJ2-7, with a tentative D call TRBD1 (6 bases). This CDR3 comprises 14 residues. V lost 4 bases and J 2 bases, leaving 12 bases between the germline ends. Germline V lookup: CDR1 MDHEN, CDR2 SYDVKM. The CDR3 is CASSSPGETYEQYF. DNA of the CDR3: TGTGCCAGCAGTTCTCCAGGGGAAACCTACGAGCAGTACTTC.

The rearrangement uses TRBV19 and TRBJ2-3; 11 nucleotides match TRBD1. The CDR3 loop spans 15 amino acids. Germline CDR1 and CDR2: LNHDA and SQIVND (reference sequence). J lost 6 bases, V lost 3 bases, and 5 bases had no gene match. In DNA form, the CDR3 reads TGTGCCAGTAGTATGGGCGGACAGGGGGCGGATACGCAGTATTTT. Translation gives CASSMGGQGADTQYF. Full variable domain (missing parts from reference TRBV19 and TRBJ2-3): DGGITQSPKYLFRKEGQNVTLSCEQNLNHDAMYWYRQDPGQGLRLIYYSQIVNDFQKGDIAEGYSVSREKKESFPLTVTSAQKNPTAFYLCASSMGGQGADTQYFGPGTRLTVL.